Listed below are T cell receptor beta chains from one sample, sequenced in a study of PD-L1 blockade in urothelial cancer. The method was immunoSEQ multiplex PCR; TCRdb's version includes in-frame clones alone and lacks a portion of them. The data contain some 76,000 clones, roughly nine tenths of them singletons. The sample was PBMCs, taken around atezolizumab (anti-PD-L1) treatment. All receptors derive from a man aged 55 to 69 with urothelial cancer. Each CDR3 is given with its conserved first and last residue. Each record gives: D gene, clone size, J gene, V gene, CDR3 protein, CDR3 DNA. The D gene is left open where the match is weak. Clone size is not always given. Where it is, it says once, few, many or a class for expanded clones.

TRBD2,NA,TRBJ2-1,TRBV19,CASSIDGTSVGSYNEQFF,TGTGCCAGTAGTATTGACGGGACTAGCGTTGGCTCCTACAATGAGCAGTTCTTC
TRBD2,NA,TRBJ2-5,TRBV7-9,CASSLTGSGRVQETQYF,TGTGCCAGCAGCTTAACCGGGAGCGGGAGGGTTCAAGAGACCCAGTACTTC
NA,NA,TRBJ1-5,TRBV4-1,CASSQVPGVGNQPQHF,TGCGCCAGCAGCCAGGTTCCCGGGGTGGGCAATCAGCCCCAGCATTTT
TRBD2,NA,TRBJ2-1,TRBV27,CASSLYQTGIAGGREQFF,TGTGCCAGCAGTTTATACCAGACAGGGATAGCGGGAGGACGGGAGCAGTTCTTC
NA,NA,TRBJ1-5,TRBV29-1,CSVRDSNQPQHF,TGCAGCGTCCGAGATAGCAATCAGCCCCAGCATTTT
TRBD2,once,TRBJ2-1,TRBV9,CASSVLRGSSYNEQFF,TGTGCCAGCAGCGTATTGCGGGGGAGCTCCTACAATGAGCAGTTCTTC
TRBD2,NA,TRBJ2-5,TRBV7-8,CASSLVYLASGGPAQYF,TGTGCCAGCAGCTTAGTCTACCTTGCCAGCGGGGGGCCGGCCCAGTACTTC
NA,NA,TRBJ1-3,TRBV6-5,CASSYTGGSSGNTIYF,TGTGCCAGCAGTTACACTGGGGGGAGCTCTGGAAACACCATATATTTT
TRBD1,NA,TRBJ2-3,TRBV10-1,CASGGQGTDTQYF,TGCGCCAGCGGGGGACAGGGGACAGATACGCAGTATTTT
NA,NA,TRBJ1-1,TRBV7-9,CASSPKRWNTEAFF,TGTGCCAGCAGCCCTAAGCGATGGAACACTGAAGCTTTCTTT
NA,NA,TRBJ2-1,TRBV7-2,CASSLSRTVNNEQFF,TGTGCCAGCAGCTTATCCCGGACAGTCAACAATGAGCAGTTCTTC